These 15 T cell receptor beta chains were sequenced from one sample in a study of regulatory T cells in long-lasting Graves disease. Construction of TCR beta libraries relied on iRepertoire HTBI primers and on Arm-PCR targeting CDR3 regions. TCRdb processed the multiplex PCR reads anew with MiXCR; each CDR3 protein has one entry. The sample contains a few hundred thousand distinct CDR3 sequences, roughly 10% of which appear only once. Time point denoted: newly diagnosed GD, antithyroid drugs for less than 3 months. The TCR library was prepared using RNA isolated from PBMCs. The sample also formed part of further work on T cells in Graves' hyperthyroidism and ophthalmopathy.

Source: peripheral blood mononuclear cells (PBMCs), taken at new diagnosis, from a patient treated with antithyroid drugs. The receptor set was obtained from a young woman with Graves disease.

This clonotype was picked up a small number of times. In DNA form, the CDR3 reads TGTGCCAGCAGTGGGGAATTACAGGGCCTCAATCAGCCCCAGCATTTT. Translation: CASSGELQGLNQPQHF. The V call is TRBV2, the J call TRBJ1-5; TRBD1 might be the D (6 bases). Germline V gives CDR1 SNHLY, CDR2 FYNNEI. V was shortened by 4 bases and J by 3 bases, with 16 bases between the two germline ends. This CDR3 has 16 residues.

The genes are TRBV6-2 or TRBV6-3 and TRBJ1-5; D ambiguous. CDR1 is MNHEY, CDR2 SVGEGT, per germline. The V and J ends lost 4 bases and 6 bases respectively, with 10 bases between them. The CDR3 totals 13 residues. The CDR3 region is CASSSYPTQPQHF. In DNA, the CDR3 is TGTGCCAGCAGTTCTTACCCGACTCAGCCCCAGCATTTT.

This clonotype was counted at least ten times. The chain couples TRBV27 to TRBJ1-2; TRBD1 might be the D (5 bases). The CDR3 runs 13 residues. Trimming pared 5 bases from V and 8 bases from J, leaving 15 bases between. Germline V gene lookup returns CDR1 MNHEY and CDR2 SMNVEV (reference sequence). Written as DNA, the CDR3 is TGTGCCAGCAGTATACGACGGGGGAAAGGCTACACCTTC. Translated, it gives CASSIRRGKGYTF.

This clonotype was counted many times. The chain couples TRBV11-3 to TRBJ2-2; TRBD1 matches at 10 bases. The length of the CDR3 is 16 residues. V lost 5 bases to trimming and J lost 5 bases; unmatched junction nucleotides: 8. Germline lookup yields CDR1 SGHNT and CDR2 YENEEA. The CDR3 bases are TGTGCCAGCAGCCGTACCCGGGGACAGGGGACCGGGGAGCTGTTTTTT. It translates to CASSRTRGQGTGELFF.

This clonotype was recorded at least ten times. The chain is built from TRBV2 and TRBJ2-1; D remains unclear. Trimming took off 6 bases at V and 6 bases at J, with 21 bases between the two ends. This CDR3 contains 16 residues. Per germline, CDR1 SNHLY and CDR2 FYNNEI. The CDR3 protein is CASSDFNGSPGNEQFF. The CDR3 DNA sequence: TGTGCCAGCAGCGATTTTAACGGCTCTCCGGGCAATGAGCAGTTCTTC.

The V gene is TRBV4-2, the J gene TRBJ1-1, with D tentatively TRBD1 (5 bases). CDR3 length equals 16 residues. V dropped 0 bases and J dropped 5 bases, with 16 bases sitting between them. In germline, CDR1 is LGHNA, CDR2 YNFKEQ. CDR3 sequence: CASSQEHYPRGTEAFF. CDR3 bases: TGTGCCAGCAGCCAAGAGCATTACCCTAGGGGAACTGAAGCTTTCTTT.

Concerning this clonotype itself: Just one base apart from a much larger clone, this may be a read error. The chain links TRBV7-9 to TRBJ2-5, with TRBD2 as a possible D gene (5 bases). CDR1 is SEHNR and CDR2 is FQNEAQ in the germline V gene (reference sequence). The V gene lost 1 base and the J gene lost 11 bases, with 14 bases spanning the gap. CDR3 size: 13 residues. CDR3 nucleotide sequence: TGTGCCAGCAGCTTAGTACTAGTGGGTGAGCAGTACTTC. This codes for CASSLVLVGEQYF.

With regard to this clonotype: A read error is possible here, since a much larger clone lies one base away. The chain couples TRBV4-2 to TRBJ1-1; D not certain. The germline CDR1 and CDR2 sequences are LGHNA and YNFKEQ. This CDR3 region has 15 residues. The CDR3 here is CVSSPEDWANTEAFF. CDR3 DNA sequence: TGTGTCAGCAGCCCTGAGGACTGGGCGAACACTGAAGCTTTCTTT.

This clonotype was seen a few times. The rearrangement links TRBV19 to TRBJ2-5; 9 positions match TRBD2. The V and J ends lost 5 bases and 5 bases, in that order; junction bases with no gene match: 12. CDR3 length: 16 residues. The germline CDR1 and CDR2 sequences are LNHDA and SQIVND (reference sequence). The CDR3 DNA reads TGTGCCAGTAGTTCCGCGAAGCGGGGGGCATCGGAGACCCAGTACTTC. Translation: CASSSAKRGASETQYF.

The V call is TRBV19, the J call TRBJ1-5; D uncertain. The CDR3 totals 15 residues. The V gene lost 3 bases and the J gene lost 2 bases, with 11 bases spanning the gap. The V gene's germline CDR1 is LNHDA and CDR2 SQIVND (reference sequence). This CDR3 reads CASSMGFRGNQPQHF. Here the CDR3 DNA reads TGTGCCAGTAGTATGGGATTTAGGGGCAATCAGCCCCAGCATTTT.

This clonotype was counted ten times or more. This chain links TRBV6-1 with TRBJ2-7; D tentatively reads TRBD1 or TRBD2 (5 bases each). V lost 1 base, J lost 0 bases, and 10 bases lay in between. The germline CDR1 and CDR2 sequences are MNHNS and SASEGT. The CDR3 has 15 amino acids. CDR3 sequence (DNA): TGTGCCAGCAGTGAAGTCTGGGGGAGCTCCTACGAGCAGTACGTC. Protein product: CASSEVWGSSYEQYV.

In its sample, this clonotype was seen many times. CDR3: CASSAGTGGWGEQYV. The CDR3 nucleotides are TGTGCCAGCAGTGCGGGGACAGGGGGCTGGGGCGAGCAGTACGTC. This sequence joins TRBV6-1 and TRBJ2-7, with TRBD1 identical over 12 bases. The CDR3 length is 15 residues. Trimming cost V 4 bases and J 6 bases; bases outside gene matches: 7. Germline loops: CDR1 MNHNS, CDR2 SASEGT.

The chain is built from TRBV10-3 and TRBJ2-3; D call uncertain. This CDR3 contains 14 residues. Trimming shortened V by 3 bases and J by 0 bases, and 7 bases separated the two germline ends. Germline V gene lookup returns CDR1 ENHRY and CDR2 SYGVKD. The CDR3 bases are TGTGCCATCAGTGATACAGTCAGCACAGATACGCAGTATTTT. It yields the protein CAISDTVSTDTQYF.

There are many counts of this clonotype. The rearrangement links TRBV29-1 to TRBJ2-7, with 14 bases lining up with TRBD2. J gave up 4 bases and V 2 bases, and 4 bases lay outside the gene matches. The CDR3 extends over 15 amino acids. The germline V gene encodes CDR1 SQVTM and CDR2 ANQGSEA. CDR3 sequence (DNA): TGCAGCGTTGAATCCGGGACTAGCGGGAGATACGAGCAGTACTTC. This codes for CSVESGTSGRYEQYF.

This clonotype has just a few counts. The J gene is TRBJ1-2, the V gene TRBV20-1; D is unclear. CDR1 DFQATT and CDR2 SNEGSKA come from the germline V gene (reference sequence). This CDR3 has 13 residues. Deletions cut 0 bases from V and 10 bases from J, with 15 bases between. As DNA, the CDR3 is TGCAGTGCTAGAGAGAATATTTTATTGGACTACACCTTC. Translation: CSARENILLDYTF.